These 2 T cell receptor beta chains were all obtained from the same sample, sequenced in a study of T cell responses to AZD1222 COVID-19 vaccine. Measured with immunoSEQ multiplex PCR; TCRdb has only the in-frame clones, and not every one. This repertoire shows approximately 140,000 clones, roughly 89% found once; its top ten account for around 5%. The sequencing used peripheral blood, collected on day 0 of AZD1222 vaccination. The source of these receptors is an adult in good health.

This chain uses TRBV9 with TRBJ1-1, with D perhaps matching TRBD1 (5 bases). Germline V gives CDR1 SGDLS, CDR2 YYNGEE. The CDR3 has 13 residues. V was shortened by 2 bases and J by 9 bases, with 14 bases between the two germline ends. The CDR3 spells CASSVLEEGQAFF. For the CDR3, the DNA is TGTGCCAGCAGCGTCTTAGAGGAGGGGCAAGCTTTCTTT.

The V call is TRBV19, the J call TRBJ2-1, with 7 positions matching TRBD2. This CDR3 region has 14 residues. CDR1 is LNHDA and CDR2 is SQIVND in the germline V gene (reference sequence). Trimming cost V 6 bases and J 0 bases; bases outside gene matches: 2. The CDR3 protein is CASRAGSSYNEQFF. CDR3 DNA: TGTGCCAGTAGAGCGGGAAGCTCCTACAATGAGCAGTTCTTC.